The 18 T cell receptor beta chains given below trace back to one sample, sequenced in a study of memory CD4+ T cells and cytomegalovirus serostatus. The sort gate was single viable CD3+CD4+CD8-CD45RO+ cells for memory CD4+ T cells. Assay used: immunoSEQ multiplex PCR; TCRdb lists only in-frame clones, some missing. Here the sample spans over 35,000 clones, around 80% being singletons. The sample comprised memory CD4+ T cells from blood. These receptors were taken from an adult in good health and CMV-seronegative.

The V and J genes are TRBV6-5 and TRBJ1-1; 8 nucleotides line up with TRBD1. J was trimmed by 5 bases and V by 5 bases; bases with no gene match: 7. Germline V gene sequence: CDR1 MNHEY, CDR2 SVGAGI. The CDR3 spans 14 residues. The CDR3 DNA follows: TGTGCCAGCAGTCGGACAGGGAGGAGGACTGAAGCTTTCTTT. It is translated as CASSRTGRRTEAFF.

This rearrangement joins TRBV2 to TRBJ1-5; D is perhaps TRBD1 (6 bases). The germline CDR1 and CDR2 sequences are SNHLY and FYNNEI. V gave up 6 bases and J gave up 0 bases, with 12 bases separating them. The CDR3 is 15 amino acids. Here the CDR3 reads CASSGQFHSNQPQHF. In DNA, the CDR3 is TGTGCCAGCAGCGGACAGTTCCATAGCAATCAGCCCCAGCATTTT.

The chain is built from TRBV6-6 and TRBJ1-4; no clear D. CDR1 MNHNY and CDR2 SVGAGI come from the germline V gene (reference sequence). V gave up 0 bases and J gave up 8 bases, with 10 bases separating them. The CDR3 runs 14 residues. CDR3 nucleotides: TGTGCCAGCAGTTACTCGTTCGTGGAGGAAAAACTGTTTTTT. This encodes CASSYSFVEEKLFF.

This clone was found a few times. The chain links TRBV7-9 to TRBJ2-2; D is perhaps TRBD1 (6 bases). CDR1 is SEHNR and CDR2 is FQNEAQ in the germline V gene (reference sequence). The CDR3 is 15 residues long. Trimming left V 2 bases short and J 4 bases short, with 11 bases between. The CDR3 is CASSLIQGGTGELFF. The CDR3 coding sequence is TGTGCCAGCAGCTTAATACAGGGTGGCACCGGGGAGCTGTTTTTT. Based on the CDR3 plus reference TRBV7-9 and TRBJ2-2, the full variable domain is DTGVSQNPRHKITKRGQNVTFRCDPISEHNRLYWYRQTLGQGPEFLTYFQNEAQLEKSRLLSDRFSAERPKGSFSTLEIQRTEQGDSAMYLCASSLIQGGTGELFFGEGSRLTVL.

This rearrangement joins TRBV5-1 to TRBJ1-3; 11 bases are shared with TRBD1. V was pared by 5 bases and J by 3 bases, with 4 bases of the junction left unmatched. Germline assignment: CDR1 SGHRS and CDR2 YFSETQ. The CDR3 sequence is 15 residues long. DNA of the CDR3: TGCGCCAGCAGTGACGGGACAGGGGGTGGAAACACCATATATTTT. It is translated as CASSDGTGGGNTIYF.

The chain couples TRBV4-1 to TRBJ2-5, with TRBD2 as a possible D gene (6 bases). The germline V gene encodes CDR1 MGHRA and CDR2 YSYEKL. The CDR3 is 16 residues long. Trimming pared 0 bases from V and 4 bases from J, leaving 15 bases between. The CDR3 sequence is CASSQDPGGRGETQYF. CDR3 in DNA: TGCGCCAGCAGCCAAGATCCCGGGGGAAGGGGAGAGACCCAGTACTTC.

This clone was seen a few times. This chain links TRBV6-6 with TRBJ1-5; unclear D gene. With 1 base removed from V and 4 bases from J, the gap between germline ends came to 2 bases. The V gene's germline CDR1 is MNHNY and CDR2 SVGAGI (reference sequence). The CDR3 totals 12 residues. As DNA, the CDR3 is TGTGCCAGCAGTTACTTTAATCAGCCCCAGCATTTT. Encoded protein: CASSYFNQPQHF.

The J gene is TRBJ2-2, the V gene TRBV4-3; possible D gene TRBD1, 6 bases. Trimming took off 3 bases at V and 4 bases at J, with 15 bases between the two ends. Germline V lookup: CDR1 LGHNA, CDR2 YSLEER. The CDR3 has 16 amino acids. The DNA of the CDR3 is TGCGCCAGCAGCCACGAGGGGGTCCTCGGCACCGGGGAGCTGTTTTTT. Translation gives CASSHEGVLGTGELFF.

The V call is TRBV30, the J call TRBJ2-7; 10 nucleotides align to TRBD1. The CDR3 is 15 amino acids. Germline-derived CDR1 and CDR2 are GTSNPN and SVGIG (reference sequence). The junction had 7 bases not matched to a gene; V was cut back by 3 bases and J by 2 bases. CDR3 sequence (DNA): TGTGCCTGGAGAACCCCCGGGACAGGGGCCTACGAGCAGTACTTC. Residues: CAWRTPGTGAYEQYF.

CDR3: CASSLNQNYGYTF. The DNA for the CDR3 is TGTGCCAGCAGCTTGAACCAGAACTATGGCTACACCTTC. The chain combines TRBV7-2 with TRBJ1-2; D gene ambiguous. V gave up 3 bases and J gave up 2 bases, with 7 bases separating them. Looked up from germline, CDR1 is SGHTA and CDR2 is FQGNSA. CDR3 length: 13 amino acids. Based on the CDR3 plus reference TRBV7-2 and TRBJ1-2, the full variable domain is GAGVSQSPSNKVTEKGKDVELRCDPISGHTALYWYRQSLGQGLEFLIYFQGNSAPDKSGLPSDRFSAERTGGSVSTLTIQRTQQEDSAVYLCASSLNQNYGYTFGSGTRLTVV.

In nucleotides, the CDR3 is TGTGCCAGCAGTGAAAACTCGGCCATAAAGGGAACAGATACGCAGTATTTT. It codes for CASSENSAIKGTDTQYF. The chain couples TRBV2 to TRBJ2-3; unclear D gene. CDR3 size: 17 residues. V lost 2 bases to trimming and J lost 3 bases, with 18 bases between them. Germline CDR1 and CDR2: SNHLY and FYNNEI.

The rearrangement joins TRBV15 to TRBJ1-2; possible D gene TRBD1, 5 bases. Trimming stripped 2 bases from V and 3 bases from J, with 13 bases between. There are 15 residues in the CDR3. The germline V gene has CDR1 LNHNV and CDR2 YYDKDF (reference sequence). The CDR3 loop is CATSRRRPGYYGYTF. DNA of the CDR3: TGTGCCACCAGCAGAAGGCGTCCAGGGTACTATGGCTACACCTTC.

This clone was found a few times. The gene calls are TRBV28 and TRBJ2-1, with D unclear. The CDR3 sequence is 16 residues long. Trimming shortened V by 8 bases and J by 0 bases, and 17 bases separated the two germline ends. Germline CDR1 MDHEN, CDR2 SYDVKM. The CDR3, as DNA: TGTGCCAGCCACCGGCAGAGTCCTTTCTCCTACAATGAGCAGTTCTTC. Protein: CASHRQSPFSYNEQFF.

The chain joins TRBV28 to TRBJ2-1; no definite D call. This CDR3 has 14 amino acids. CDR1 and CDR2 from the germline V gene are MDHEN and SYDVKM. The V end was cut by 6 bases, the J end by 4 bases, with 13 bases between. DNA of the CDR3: TGTGCCAGCAGCGGCATCAGATTTTACAATGAGCAGTTCTTC. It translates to CASSGIRFYNEQFF.

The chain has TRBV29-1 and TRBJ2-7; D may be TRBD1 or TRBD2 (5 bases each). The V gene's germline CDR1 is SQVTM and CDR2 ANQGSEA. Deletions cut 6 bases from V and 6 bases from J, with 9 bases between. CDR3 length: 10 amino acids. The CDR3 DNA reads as TGCAGCGTATCCGGGGCCGAGCAGTACTTC. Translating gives CSVSGAEQYF.

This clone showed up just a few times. CDR3: CARPDDSVIRGPLDTQYF. The CDR3 bases are TGTGCCAGACCCGACGACTCAGTTATTCGGGGACCACTGGATACGCAGTATTTT. V usage is TRBV25-1 and J usage is TRBJ2-3; D may be TRBD1 or TRBD2 (5 bases each). V shed 9 bases and J shed 6 bases, with 31 bases lying between them. The CDR3 covers 18 residues. Germline loops: CDR1 MGHDK, CDR2 SYGVNS.

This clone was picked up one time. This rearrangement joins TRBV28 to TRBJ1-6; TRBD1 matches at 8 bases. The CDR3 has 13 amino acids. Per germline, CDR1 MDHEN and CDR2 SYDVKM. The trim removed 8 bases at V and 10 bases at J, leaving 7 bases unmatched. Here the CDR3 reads CASRTGLWSPLHF. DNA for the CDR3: TGTGCCAGCCGGACAGGGTTATGGTCACCCCTCCACTTT.

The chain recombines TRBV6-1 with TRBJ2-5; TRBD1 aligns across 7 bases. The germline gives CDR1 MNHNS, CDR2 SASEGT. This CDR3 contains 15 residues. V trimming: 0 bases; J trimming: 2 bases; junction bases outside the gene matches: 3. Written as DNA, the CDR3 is TGTGCCAGCAGTGAAGCGGGGACAGAACAAGAGACCCAGTACTTC. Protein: CASSEAGTEQETQYF.